This TCR beta chain was profiled in a study of Ad26.COV2.S vaccination and SARS-CoV-2 variants. Generated by immunoSEQ multiplex PCR, the TCRdb table keeps only in-frame clones and is missing some. Here the sample spans about 480,000 clones, approximately 88% being singletons. CDR1 and CDR2 from the germline V gene are GTSNPN and SVGIG (reference sequence). V was trimmed by 0 bases and J by 5 bases, leaving 13 bases between them. CDR3 length: 14 residues. Noted treatment: around 19 received Ad26.COV2.S at low or high dose, single or two shots; about 5 received placebo; per-sample allocation not given. Collection of the samples took place on day 63 after the first injection of vaccine or placebo. Recruitment in Boston yielded a donor of adult age, 18-55 years. SARS-CoV-2 spike from the Wuhan strain was encoded by the vaccine, an Ad26 vector.

Sequencing used peripheral blood, obtained in a trial of Ad26.COV2.S vaccine versus placebo. The receptor was isolated from a person aged 18-65 years who received the Ad26.COV2.S COVID-19 vaccine or a placebo. The J gene is TRBJ1-2, the V gene TRBV30; TRBD1 might be the D (6 bases). The CDR3, as DNA: TGTGCCTGGAGTGTACAATGGGGGCTATATGGCTACACCTTC. It translates to CAWSVQWGLYGYTF.